This TCR beta chain was sequenced during a study of Ad26.COV2.S vaccination and SARS-CoV-2 variants. About the study: Each vaccinee took Ad26.COV2.S intramuscularly, once or twice 56 days apart.

Study findings and constraints: Relative to placebo recipients, vaccine recipients exhibited elevated spike-specific TCR breadth.

Treatment in this sample: around 19 received Ad26.COV2.S at low or high dose, single or two shots; about 5 received placebo; per-sample allocation not given. Samples analyzed were those drawn on day 63 after the first vaccine or placebo injection. Aged 18-55 years, donor was enrolled in Boston in 2020. Worth noting for this clone: What it recognizes is unknown.

V lost 0 bases and J lost 5, with 6 bases in between. The CDR3 has 13 residues. Germline CDR1 is SGHRS and CDR2 is YFSETQ. The assay was immunoSEQ multiplex PCR, and TCRdb's table has in-frame clones only and misses some. The sample consists of 350,000 to 450,000 clones, around 82% of them appearing once. The genes are TRBV5-1 and TRBJ2-1; D gene ambiguous. The sample here was peripheral blood, taken in a trial of Ad26.COV2.S vaccine versus placebo. The receptor's source is a person between 18 and 59 years old who received the Ad26.COV2.S COVID-19 vaccine or a placebo. In nucleotides, the CDR3 is TGCGCCAGCAGCTTGGAGATCAACAATGAGCAGTTCTTC. Its protein is CASSLEINNEQFF.